The rows below give T cell receptor beta chains drawn from one sample of a study of shared clonotypes between healthy human individuals. Repertoires were generated with immunoSEQ multiplex PCR, while TCRdb's copy carries only in-frame clones and drops some. Here the sample spans about 1.1 million clones, approximately 78% being singletons. Sequencing was carried out using memory CD4+ T cells from PBMCs. Receptors originate from a man between 18 and 35 years old in good health. Some clones in this sample may be carry-over from other donors' samples. Each CDR3 is given with its conserved first and last residue. D genes are given only for firm matches. For some rows the clone size is stated as once, few or many, or as a class when expanded; others skip it.

v_gene	j_gene	d_gene	abundance	len	CDR3nt	CDR3aa
TRBV4-2	TRBJ2-7	TRBD2	.	17	TGTGCCAGCAGCCAAGATTGGCTAGTCGGGAGCGGGGACGAGCAGTACTTC	CASSQDWLVGSGDEQYF
TRBV18	TRBJ1-1	TRBD1	.	16	TGTGCCAGCTCACCCAGGGGGCGTATGATGAACACTGAAGCTTTCTTT	CASSPRGRMMNTEAFF
TRBV6-5	TRBJ1-2	.	.	13	TGTGCCAGCAGTTTACAGGGTATCTATGGCTACACCTTC	CASSLQGIYGYTF
TRBV5-5	TRBJ1-5	.	once	16	TGTGCCAGCAGCTTCAACCCAGGCCCGAGCAATCAGCCCCAGCATTTT	CASSFNPGPSNQPQHF
TRBV5-4	TRBJ2-5	TRBD2	once	15	TGTGCCAGCAGCCCCAGCGGGAGTGGGAAAGAGACCCAGTACTTC	CASSPSGSGKETQYF
TRBV7-6	TRBJ2-1	TRBD2	.	18	TGTGCCAGCAGCTTAGCTCGGGGACTAGCGAGGTCCTACAATGAGCAGTTCTTC	CASSLARGLARSYNEQFF
TRBV10-2	TRBJ2-3	.	.	17	TGCGCCAGCAGTGAGTCGGAACTAGGGGTGGGGACAGATACGCAGTATTTT	CASSESELGVGTDTQYF
TRBV6-4	TRBJ2-1	TRBD2	once	13	TGTGCCAGCAGTCGGGGGGGATACAATGAGCAGTTCTTC	CASSRGGYNEQFF
TRBV4-2	TRBJ2-7	.	.	13	TGTGCCAGCAGCCAGCGTTCCGAACTCGAGCAGTACTTC	CASSQRSELEQYF
TRBV5-1	TRBJ2-1	TRBD2	.	14	TGCGCCACCAAGGGACTAGCGGGGCACAATGAGCAGTTCTTC	CATKGLAGHNEQFF
TRBV6-5	TRBJ1-1	.	.	13	TGTGCCAGCAGATTATACATGAACACTGAAGCTTTCTTT	CASRLYMNTEAFF
TRBV9	TRBJ2-2	TRBD2	.	16	TGTGCCAGCAGCGTAGGTCTAGCGGGCAACACCGGGGAGCTGTTTTTT	CASSVGLAGNTGELFF
TRBV28	TRBJ2-7	TRBD2	.	17	TGTGCCAGCAGTTTATACGGGACTAGCGGGAGGGCCGACGAGCAGTACTTC	CASSLYGTSGRADEQYF
TRBV30	TRBJ1-6	.	.	13	TGTGCCTGGGGGACGGGTTATAATTCACCCCTCCACTTT	CAWGTGYNSPLHF
TRBV4-1	TRBJ2-7	TRBD1	.	14	TGCGCCAGCAGCCGAAAAGACAGGGAGTACGAGCAGTACTTC	CASSRKDREYEQYF
TRBV5-6	TRBJ2-2	.	.	17	TGTGCCAGCAGCTTGGCCAAGGGGAACGTTGACACCGGGGAGCTGTTTTTT	CASSLAKGNVDTGELFF
TRBV6-5	TRBJ2-7	.	.	13	TGTGCCAGCAGTTACTCGAGATTGGACGAGCAGTACTTC	CASSYSRLDEQYF
TRBV5-6	TRBJ2-3	.	.	13	TGTGCCAGCAGCGTCACAGGGTTCGATACGCAGTATTTT	CASSVTGFDTQYF
TRBV19	TRBJ2-1	TRBD2	.	16	TGTGCCAGTAGCAGACTAGCGGGAGGGGCCTACAATGAGCAGTTCTTC	CASSRLAGGAYNEQFF
TRBV6-1	TRBJ1-5	.	.	15	TGTGCCAGCAGTAATTACCGGGCCAGAAATCAGCCCCAGCATTTT	CASSNYRARNQPQHF